In this sample, the clone carrying this T cell receptor (beta chain) turned up many times. Its antigen is still unknown. V was cut by 1 base and J by 5 bases, with 15 bases left in between. In germline, CDR1 is SGHAT, CDR2 FQNNGV. The CDR3 sequence is 15 residues long. This entry is derived from a study of spatial heterogeneity in lung cancer. For the study at large: The study consistently detected more beta-chain than alpha-chain sequences.

Using its own MiXCR run on the 5' RACE reads, TCRdb lists one record per CDR3 protein. The data show 15,000 to 20,000 distinct CDR3 sequences, about 6.5% seen once. Time point given: sample taken at primary tumor resection. No cells were sorted before sequencing. The whole RNA sequenced was extracted from tumor, nontumor lung or frozen PBMC. Findings and limits, study-wide: The number of expanded tumor alpha and beta chains correlated with mutation number.

This specimen was lung tumor tissue, taken at surgery. The clonotype was recovered from a female donor with early-stage non-small cell lung cancer. This sequence joins TRBV11-2 and TRBJ2-7, with D unclear. The chain's CDR3 is CASSLGATYWDEQYF. The DNA for the CDR3 is TGTGCCAGCAGCTTAGGAGCAACCTATTGGGACGAGCAGTACTTC. Drawing the rest from reference TRBV11-2 and TRBJ2-7, the complete variable domain is EAGVAQSPRYKIIEKRQSVAFWCNPISGHATLYWYQQILGQGPKLLIQFQNNGVVDDSQLPKDRFSAERLKGVDSTLKIQPAKLEDSAVYLCASSLGATYWDEQYFGPGTRLTVT.